Listed here are 30 T cell receptor beta chains from one sample, sequenced in a study of blood T cell repertoires in COVID-19 (TCRdb year 2020). The library was obtained by the immunoSEQ multiplex PCR assay. TCRdb obtained this table from immuneACCESS and retained in-frame rearrangements with V and J assigned. These tables miss some clones; where compared with another copy, unresolved V genes account for less than half of the shortfall, and the remainder is unexplained. In this sample the table shows about 330,000 clones, 92% of which occur a single time. Together, the top ten hold 18% of the sample. The sequenced sample was PBMCs or T cells enriched from blood (not recorded which). Receptors were obtained from a woman in her thirties who had recovered from COVID-19.

V gene TRBV5-1 combines with J gene TRBJ2-7; a weak D match, TRBD1 (6 bases). The germline V gene has CDR1 SGHRS and CDR2 YFSETQ. The CDR3 loop spans 12 amino acids. Trimming left V 4 bases short and J 5 bases short, with 10 bases between. The CDR3 nucleotides read TGCGCCAGCAGCCACAGGGCTGACGAGCAGTACTTC. Its translation is CASSHRADEQYF.

The gene calls are TRBV5-4 and TRBJ2-1; 13 bases line up with TRBD2. The CDR3 is 16 amino acids. The V and J ends lost 2 bases and 8 bases, in that order; junction bases with no gene match: 7. Germline V lookup: CDR1 SGHNT, CDR2 YYREEE (reference sequence). DNA for the CDR3: TGTGCCAGCAGCTTTGGTGGGACTAGCGGGACCCATGAGCAGTTCTTC. The encoded protein is CASSFGGTSGTHEQFF. Using reference TRBV5-4 and TRBJ2-1 for the parts outside the CDR3, the full variable domain is ETGVTQSPTHLIKTRGQQVTLRCSSQSGHNTVSWYQQALGQGPQFIFQYYREEENGRGNFPPRFSGLQFPNYSSELNVNALELDDSALYLCASSFGGTSGTHEQFFGPGTRLTVL.

J is TRBJ2-1 and V is TRBV5-1, with 9 nucleotides matching TRBD2. Trimming took 2 bases from V and 5 from J; bases not matched to a gene: 8. The CDR3 length is 16 residues. Germline V gene lookup returns CDR1 SGHRS and CDR2 YFSETQ. The CDR3 region is CASSFFGSGGHNEQFF. Here the CDR3 DNA reads TGCGCCAGCAGCTTTTTTGGTAGCGGGGGCCACAATGAGCAGTTCTTC.

The V call is TRBV3-1 (or the pseudogene TRBV3-2), the J call TRBJ2-7; 9 bases line up with TRBD2. V was pared by 3 bases and J by 6 bases, with 6 bases of the junction left unmatched. This CDR3 spans 14 amino acids. Per germline, CDR1 LGHDT and CDR2 YNNKEL (reference sequence). This CDR3 is CASSQGRGGREQYF. In DNA form, the CDR3 reads TGTGCCAGCAGCCAGGGGCGGGGGGGCCGCGAGCAGTACTTC.

V is TRBV7-2 and J is TRBJ2-3, with 8 bases that match TRBD2. Per germline, CDR1 SGHTA and CDR2 FQGNSA. The junction had 3 bases not matched to a gene; V was cut back by 6 bases and J by 1 base. The CDR3 runs 14 residues. As DNA, the CDR3 is TGTGCCAGCAGGGTAGCGGGGCGCACAGATACGCAGTATTTT. Translated, it gives CASRVAGRTDTQYF.

This chain connects TRBV3-1 (or the pseudogene TRBV3-2) to TRBJ1-2; possible D gene TRBD1, 6 bases. Germline CDR1 and CDR2: LGHDT and YNNKEL (reference sequence). The germline V and J ends were trimmed by 7 bases and 8 bases, with 14 bases remaining between them. The CDR3 runs to 12 residues. In DNA, the CDR3 is TGTGCCAGCAACAACCAGGGGAGCGGCTACACCTTC. This codes for CASNNQGSGYTF.

In DNA, the CDR3 is TGTGCCAGCAGCCCTAGACTAGTTCGAGAGACCCAGTACTTC. The encoded protein is CASSPRLVRETQYF. The chain joins TRBV9 to TRBJ2-5, with a possible D match to TRBD2 (6 bases). Germline V gene sequence: CDR1 SGDLS, CDR2 YYNGEE. The germline V and J ends were trimmed by 4 bases and 4 bases, with 14 bases remaining between them. The CDR3 length is 14 residues.

As DNA, the CDR3 is TGTGCCAGCAAAGGGACAGGGGGAGGTAGCACCATATATTTT. Protein sequence: CASKGTGGGSTIYF. The chain employs TRBV3-1 (or the pseudogene TRBV3-2) and TRBJ1-3; 11 bases are shared with TRBD1. Trimming cost V 7 bases and J 9 bases; bases outside gene matches: 8. The CDR3 has 14 amino acids. CDR1 and CDR2 from the germline V gene are LGHDT and YNNKEL (reference sequence).

This sequence joins TRBV25-1 and TRBJ2-5; 10 nucleotides align to TRBD1. Per the germline V gene, CDR1 is MGHDK and CDR2 is SYGVNS. The CDR3 totals 16 residues. Trimming at V came to 3 bases and at J to 5 bases, leaving 9 bases not matched to a gene. The CDR3 region has the DNA TGTGCCAGCAGTGATCTAGGACAGGGGGTTGACGAGACCCAGTACTTC. Translated, it gives CASSDLGQGVDETQYF.

The chain links TRBV7-9 to TRBJ1-1; maybe TRBD1 (6 bases). The CDR3 spans 15 residues. Germline CDR1 is SEHNR and CDR2 is FQNEAQ (reference sequence). The ends were cut back, 6 bases at V and 0 bases at J, with 14 bases in the middle. The CDR3 here is CASRGWTAMNTEAFF. The CDR3 DNA sequence: TGTGCCAGCAGGGGGTGGACAGCAATGAACACTGAAGCTTTCTTT.

The chain has TRBV7-8 and TRBJ2-2; no definite D call. CDR1 and CDR2 from the germline V gene are SGHVS and FQNEAQ. Trimming stripped 2 bases from V and 6 bases from J, with 13 bases between. This CDR3 region has 15 residues. The CDR3 DNA follows: TGTGCCAGCAGCTTATTGTTAGTTATCTCCGGGGAGCTGTTTTTT. Translation: CASSLLLVISGELFF.

The chain joins TRBV9 to TRBJ2-1; 9 bases agree with TRBD2. The J segment lost 8 bases and the V segment lost 3 bases, leaving 3 bases of the junction unmatched. Germline V CDR1 and CDR2: SGDLS, YYNGEE. The CDR3 sequence is 13 residues long. CDR3 loop: CASSEGTSHEQFF. The CDR3, as DNA: TGTGCCAGCAGCGAGGGGACTAGCCATGAGCAGTTCTTC.

The chain links TRBV27 to TRBJ2-3; tentative D call: TRBD2 (5 bases). The germline V gene encodes CDR1 MNHEY and CDR2 SMNVEV (reference sequence). V lost 3 bases and J 0 bases, leaving 16 bases between the germline ends. The CDR3 spans 17 residues. The CDR3 nucleotides are TGTGCCAGCAGTTTCAGCGGCGCCGGAACGAGCACAGATACGCAGTATTTT. Encoded protein: CASSFSGAGTSTDTQYF.

J is TRBJ2-7 and V is TRBV6-2 or TRBV6-3; D remains unclear. Germline values: CDR1 MNHEY, CDR2 SVGEGT. The ends were cut back, 4 bases at V and 1 base at J, with 11 bases in the middle. The CDR3 sequence is 14 residues long. The CDR3, as DNA: TGTGCCAGCAGTTCAGGTCCCTTTTCCTACGAGCAGTACTTC. Translating gives CASSSGPFSYEQYF.

The V call is TRBV19, the J call TRBJ1-6; the D gene is possibly TRBD1 (5 bases). CDR3 length: 17 amino acids. Trimming cost V 3 bases and J 6 bases, with 18 bases left between them. From germline, CDR1 is LNHDA and CDR2 SQIVND (reference sequence). DNA of the CDR3: TGTGCCAGTAGTATGATTCCAGGCGAAAGGGGTAATTCACCCCTCCACTTT. Amino acids: CASSMIPGERGNSPLHF.

The chain employs TRBV18 and TRBJ1-5; D unresolved. The CDR3 is made up of 13 amino acids. CDR1 and CDR2 (germline): KGHSH, LQKENI. Trimming stripped 2 bases from V and 3 bases from J, with 5 bases between. The CDR3 spells CASSPGDNQPQHF. The DNA for the CDR3 is TGTGCCAGCTCACCAGGAGACAATCAGCCCCAGCATTTT.

The chain has TRBV5-1 and TRBJ2-3; 8 positions match TRBD2. V was pared by 4 bases and J by 3 bases, with 10 bases of the junction left unmatched. Looked up from germline, CDR1 is SGHRS and CDR2 is YFSETQ. This CDR3 has 16 residues. The CDR3 protein is CASSVVAGPGTDTQYF. CDR3 coding DNA: TGCGCCAGCAGCGTAGTAGCGGGACCCGGGACAGATACGCAGTATTTT.

J is TRBJ1-2 and V is TRBV3-1 (or the pseudogene TRBV3-2), with D possibly TRBD1 on 6 matching bases. The CDR3 length is 16 residues. Germline CDR1 reads LGHDT; CDR2 reads YNNKEL (reference sequence). V dropped 4 bases and J dropped 0 bases, with 15 bases sitting between them. The CDR3 region is CASSPTTGRANYGYTF. The CDR3 bases are TGTGCCAGCAGCCCCACGACAGGCCGCGCTAACTATGGCTACACCTTC.

The J gene is TRBJ1-2, the V gene TRBV29-1; TRBD1 aligns across 8 bases. The length of the CDR3 is 15 residues. Germline CDR1 reads SQVTM; CDR2 reads ANQGSEA. Trimming removed 6 bases from V and 0 bases from J; junction bases left unmatched: 9. The CDR3 loop reads CSVPGTGASNYGYTF. In nucleotides, the CDR3 is TGCAGCGTGCCCGGGACAGGAGCTTCTAACTATGGCTACACCTTC. Filled out from reference TRBV29-1 and TRBJ1-2, the complete variable domain reads SAVISQKPSRDICQRGTSLTIQCQVDSQVTMMFWYRQQPGQSLTLIATANQGSEATYESGFVIDKFPISRPNLTFSTLTVSNMSPEDSSIYLCSVPGTGASNYGYTFGSGTRLTVV.

The chain's CDR3 is CASSHSEDRGNEQFF. The CDR3, as DNA: TGTGCCAGCAGCCACTCCGAAGACAGGGGCAATGAGCAGTTCTTC. The chain links TRBV11-2 to TRBJ2-1, with TRBD1 matching over 8 bases. The length of the CDR3 is 15 residues. The germline V gene encodes CDR1 SGHAT and CDR2 FQNNGV. The trim removed 5 bases at V and 6 bases at J, leaving 9 bases unmatched.

The chain combines TRBV3-1 (or the pseudogene TRBV3-2) with TRBJ2-7; tentatively, D is TRBD2 (5 bases). The CDR3 is 15 amino acids. Looked up from germline, CDR1 is LGHDT and CDR2 is YNNKEL (reference sequence). The V end lost 4 bases, the J end lost 6 bases, and 19 bases lay between the germline ends. CDR3 amino acids: CASSPPRALGSEQYF. CDR3 DNA sequence: TGTGCCAGCAGCCCCCCTCGGGCCCTGGGGAGCGAGCAGTACTTC.

The V and J genes are TRBV7-9 and TRBJ2-5, with D unresolved. The CDR3 spans 14 residues. The V and J ends lost 5 bases and 2 bases respectively, with 12 bases between them. Germline loops: CDR1 SEHNR, CDR2 FQNEAQ (reference sequence). The CDR3 region is CASSTTTGQETQYF. For the CDR3, the DNA is TGTGCCAGCAGCACCACGACGGGTCAAGAGACCCAGTACTTC.

The sample holds one count of this clone. The gene calls are TRBV20-1 and TRBJ2-1; unclear D gene. Germline CDR1 DFQATT, CDR2 SNEGSKA (reference sequence). The CDR3 is made up of 11 amino acids. Trimming took 4 bases from V and 7 from J, leaving 8 bases between them. The CDR3 reads CSANGQNEQFF. The CDR3 DNA follows: TGCAGTGCTAATGGGCAGAATGAGCAGTTCTTC.

The CDR3 protein is CASRRPGQGPEQYF. The DNA for the CDR3 is TGTGCCAGCAGACGCCCGGGACAGGGGCCCGAGCAGTACTTC. The chain is built from TRBV28 and TRBJ2-7; TRBD1 agrees at 10 bases. With 6 bases clipped from V and 6 bases from J, the junction kept 8 bases outside the gene matches. Germline V lookup: CDR1 MDHEN, CDR2 SYDVKM. The CDR3 consists of 14 residues.

Regarding this clone: Other nucleotide sequences in the sample specify the same CDR3. The rearrangement uses TRBV2 and TRBJ2-5, with TRBD1 matching 10 bases. V was pared by 8 bases and J by 5 bases, with 2 bases of the junction left unmatched. The CDR3 runs to 12 residues. Per the germline V gene, CDR1 is SNHLY and CDR2 is FYNNEI. CDR3 loop: CASRDRGETQYF. In nucleotides, the CDR3 is TGTGCCAGCCGGGACAGGGGCGAGACCCAGTACTTC.

The count of this clone is one. This CDR3 is CASSLAPGLAGATSYNEQFF. The CDR3 DNA follows: TGTGCCAGCAGCTTGGCCCCGGGACTAGCGGGAGCGACGTCCTACAATGAGCAGTTCTTC. This chain joins TRBV5-5 and TRBJ2-1, with 14 bases that match TRBD2. CDR1 and CDR2 from the germline V gene are SGHKS and YYEKEE (reference sequence). The CDR3 is 20 residues long. The V gene end was trimmed by 0 bases and the J gene end by 1 base; junction bases not matched to a gene: 9.

V is TRBV6-4 and J is TRBJ2-5; possible D gene TRBD1, 5 bases. The CDR3 is made up of 16 amino acids. The germline V and J ends were trimmed by 1 base and 4 bases, with 16 bases remaining between them. Germline-derived CDR1 and CDR2 are MRHNA and SNTAGT. This CDR3 reads CASSDYPGFFGETQYF. The CDR3 DNA sequence: TGTGCCAGCAGTGACTACCCAGGGTTCTTCGGAGAGACCCAGTACTTC.

The chain combines TRBV27 with TRBJ2-2, with D perhaps matching TRBD1 (6 bases). Germline assignment: CDR1 MNHEY and CDR2 SMNVEV (reference sequence). There are 13 residues in the CDR3. V was clipped by 10 bases and J by 9 bases, with 18 bases between them. DNA for the CDR3: TGTGCCATCCCACAGGGTTTGTACCGGGAGCTGTTTTTT. This codes for CAIPQGLYRELFF.

CDR3 sequence reads: CASRPFVPPRWRDYEQYF. The CDR3 DNA reads TGTGCAAGTCGCCCGTTCGTCCCCCCAAGATGGAGGGACTACGAGCAGTACTTC. The rearrangement uses TRBV12-2 and TRBJ2-7; the table assigns TRBD2, which was not confirmed against the DNA. TRBV12-2 is labeled a pseudogene. The CDR3 runs 18 residues.

This chain connects TRBV7-9 to TRBJ2-7; weak D call: TRBD1 (6 bases). CDR3 length equals 15 residues. Trimming cost V 4 bases and J 3 bases, with 16 bases left between them. Germline V gene data show CDR1 as SEHNR and CDR2 as FQNEAQ (reference sequence). CDR3 protein: CASSSQGLSLYEQYF. CDR3 DNA: TGTGCCAGCAGCTCACAGGGATTGAGTCTCTACGAGCAGTACTTC. The variable domain in full, completed from reference TRBV7-9 and TRBJ2-7, reads DTGVSQNPRHKITKRGQNVTFRCDPISEHNRLYWYRQTLGQGPEFLTYFQNEAQLEKSRLLSDRFSAERPKGSFSTLEIQRTEQGDSAMYLCASSSQGLSLYEQYFGPGTRLTVT.